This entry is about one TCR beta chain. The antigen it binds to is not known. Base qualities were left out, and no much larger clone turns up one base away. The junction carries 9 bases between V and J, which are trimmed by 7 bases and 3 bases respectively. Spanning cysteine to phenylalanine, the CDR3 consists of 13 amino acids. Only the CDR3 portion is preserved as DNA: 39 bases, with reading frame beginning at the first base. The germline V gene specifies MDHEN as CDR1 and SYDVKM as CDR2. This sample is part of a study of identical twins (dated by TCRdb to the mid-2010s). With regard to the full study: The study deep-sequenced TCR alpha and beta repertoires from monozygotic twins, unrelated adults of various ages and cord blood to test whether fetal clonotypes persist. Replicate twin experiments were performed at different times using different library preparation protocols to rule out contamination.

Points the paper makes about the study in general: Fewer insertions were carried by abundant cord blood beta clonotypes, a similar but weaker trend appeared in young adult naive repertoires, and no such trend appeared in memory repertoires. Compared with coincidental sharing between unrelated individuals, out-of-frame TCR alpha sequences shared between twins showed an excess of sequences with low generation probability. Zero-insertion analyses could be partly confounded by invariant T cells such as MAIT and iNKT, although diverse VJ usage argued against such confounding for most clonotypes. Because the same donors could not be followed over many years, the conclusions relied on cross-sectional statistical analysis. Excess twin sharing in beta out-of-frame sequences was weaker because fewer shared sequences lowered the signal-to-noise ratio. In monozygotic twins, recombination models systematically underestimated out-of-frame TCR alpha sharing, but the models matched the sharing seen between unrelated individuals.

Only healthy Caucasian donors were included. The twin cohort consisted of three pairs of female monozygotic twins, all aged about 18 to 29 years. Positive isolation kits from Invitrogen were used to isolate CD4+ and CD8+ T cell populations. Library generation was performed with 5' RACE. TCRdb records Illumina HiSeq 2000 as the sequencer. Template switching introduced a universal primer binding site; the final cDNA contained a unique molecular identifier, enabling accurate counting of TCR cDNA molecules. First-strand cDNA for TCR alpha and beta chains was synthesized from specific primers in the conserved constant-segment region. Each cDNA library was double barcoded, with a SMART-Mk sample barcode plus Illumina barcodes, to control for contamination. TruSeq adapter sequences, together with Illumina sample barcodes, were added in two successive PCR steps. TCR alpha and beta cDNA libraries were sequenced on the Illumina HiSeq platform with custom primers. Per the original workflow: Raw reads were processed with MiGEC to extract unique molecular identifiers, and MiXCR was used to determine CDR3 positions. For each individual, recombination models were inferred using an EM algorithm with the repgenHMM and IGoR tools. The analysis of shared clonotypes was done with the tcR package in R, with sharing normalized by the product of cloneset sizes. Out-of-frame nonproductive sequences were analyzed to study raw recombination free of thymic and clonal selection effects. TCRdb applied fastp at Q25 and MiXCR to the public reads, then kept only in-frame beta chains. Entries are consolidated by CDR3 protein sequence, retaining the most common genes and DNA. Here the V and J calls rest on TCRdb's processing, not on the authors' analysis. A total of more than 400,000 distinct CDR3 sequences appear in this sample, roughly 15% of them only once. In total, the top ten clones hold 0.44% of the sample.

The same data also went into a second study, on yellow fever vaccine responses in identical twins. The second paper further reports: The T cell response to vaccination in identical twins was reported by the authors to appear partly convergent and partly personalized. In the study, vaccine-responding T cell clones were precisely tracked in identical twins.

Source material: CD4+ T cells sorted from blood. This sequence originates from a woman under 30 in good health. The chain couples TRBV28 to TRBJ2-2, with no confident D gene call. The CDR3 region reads CASNSPDTGELFF. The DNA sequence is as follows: TGTGCCAGCAATAGCCCGGACACCGGGGAGCTGTTTTTT.